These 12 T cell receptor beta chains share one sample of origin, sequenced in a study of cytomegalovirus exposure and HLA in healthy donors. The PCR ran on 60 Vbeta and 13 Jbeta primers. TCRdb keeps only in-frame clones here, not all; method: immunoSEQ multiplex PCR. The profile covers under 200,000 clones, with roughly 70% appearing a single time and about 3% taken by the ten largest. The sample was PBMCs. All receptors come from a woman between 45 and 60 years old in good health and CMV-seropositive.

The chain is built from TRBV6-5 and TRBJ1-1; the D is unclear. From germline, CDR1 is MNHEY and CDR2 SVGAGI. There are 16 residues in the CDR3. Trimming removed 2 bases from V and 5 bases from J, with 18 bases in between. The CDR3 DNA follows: TGTGCCAGCAGTTACGGGAGTAGTCTGTGGGGTACTGAAGCTTTCTTT. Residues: CASSYGSSLWGTEAFF.

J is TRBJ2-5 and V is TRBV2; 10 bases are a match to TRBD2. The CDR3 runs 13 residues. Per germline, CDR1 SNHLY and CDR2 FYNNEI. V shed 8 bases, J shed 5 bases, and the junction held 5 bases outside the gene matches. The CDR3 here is CASDKRGGETQYF. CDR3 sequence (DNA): TGTGCCAGCGATAAGCGGGGGGGGGAGACCCAGTACTTC.

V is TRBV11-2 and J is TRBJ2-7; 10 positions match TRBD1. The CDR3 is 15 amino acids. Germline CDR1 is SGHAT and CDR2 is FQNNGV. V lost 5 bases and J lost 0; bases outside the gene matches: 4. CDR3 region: CASSPGQGISYEQYF. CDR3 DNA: TGTGCCAGCAGCCCGGGACAGGGGATCTCCTACGAGCAGTACTTC. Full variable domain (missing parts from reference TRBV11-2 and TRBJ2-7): EAGVAQSPRYKIIEKRQSVAFWCNPISGHATLYWYQQILGQGPKLLIQFQNNGVVDDSQLPKDRFSAERLKGVDSTLKIQPAKLEDSAVYLCASSPGQGISYEQYFGPGTRLTVT.

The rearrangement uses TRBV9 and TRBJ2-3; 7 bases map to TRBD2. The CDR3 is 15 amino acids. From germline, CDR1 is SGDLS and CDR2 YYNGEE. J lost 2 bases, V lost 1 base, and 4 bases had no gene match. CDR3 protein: CASSVNAGVTDTQYF. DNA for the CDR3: TGTGCCAGCAGCGTAAACGCGGGGGTCACAGATACGCAGTATTTT.

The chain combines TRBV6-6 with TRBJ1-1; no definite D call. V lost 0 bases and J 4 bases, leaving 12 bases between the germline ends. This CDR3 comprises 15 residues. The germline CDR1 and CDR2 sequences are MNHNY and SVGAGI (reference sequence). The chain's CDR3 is CASSYSQVEGTEAFF. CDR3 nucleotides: TGTGCCAGCAGTTACTCGCAGGTCGAGGGCACTGAAGCTTTCTTT.

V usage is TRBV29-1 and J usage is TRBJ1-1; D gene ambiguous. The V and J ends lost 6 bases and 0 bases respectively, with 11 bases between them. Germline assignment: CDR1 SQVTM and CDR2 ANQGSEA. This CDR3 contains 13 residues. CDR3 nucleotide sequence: TGCAGCGTCATAATTCAGGTGAACACTGAAGCTTTCTTT. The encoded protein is CSVIIQVNTEAFF.

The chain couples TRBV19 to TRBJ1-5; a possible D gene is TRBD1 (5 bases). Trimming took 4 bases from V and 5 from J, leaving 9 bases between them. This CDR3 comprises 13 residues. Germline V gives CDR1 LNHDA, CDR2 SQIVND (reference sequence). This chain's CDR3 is CASSTDRYQPQHF. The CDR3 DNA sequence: TGTGCCAGTAGTACTGACAGATATCAGCCCCAGCATTTT.

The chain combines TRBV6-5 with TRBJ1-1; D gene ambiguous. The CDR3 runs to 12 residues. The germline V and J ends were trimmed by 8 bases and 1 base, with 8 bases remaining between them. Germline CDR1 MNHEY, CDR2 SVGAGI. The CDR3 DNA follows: TGTGCCAGCCGTAGTTGGAACACTGAAGCTTTCTTT. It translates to CASRSWNTEAFF.

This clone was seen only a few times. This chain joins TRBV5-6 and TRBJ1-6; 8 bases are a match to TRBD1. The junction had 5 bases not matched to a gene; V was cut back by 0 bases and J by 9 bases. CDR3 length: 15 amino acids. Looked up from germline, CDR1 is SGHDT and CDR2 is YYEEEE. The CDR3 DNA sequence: TGTGCCAGCAGCTTGGGGACAGGGAGCCTTTCACCCCTCCACTTT. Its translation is CASSLGTGSLSPLHF.

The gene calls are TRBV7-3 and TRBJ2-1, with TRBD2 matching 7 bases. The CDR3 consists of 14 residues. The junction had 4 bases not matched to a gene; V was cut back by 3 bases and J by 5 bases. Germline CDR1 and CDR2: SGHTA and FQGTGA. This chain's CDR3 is CASSLAGVNNEQFF. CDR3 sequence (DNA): TGTGCCAGCAGCTTGGCGGGGGTGAACAATGAGCAGTTCTTC.

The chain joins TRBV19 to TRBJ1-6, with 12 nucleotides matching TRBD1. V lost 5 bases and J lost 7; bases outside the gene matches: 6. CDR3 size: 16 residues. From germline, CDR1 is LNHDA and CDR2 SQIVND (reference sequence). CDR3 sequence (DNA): TGTGCCAGTAGTCCCAGGGACAGGGGGCGAAATTCACCCCTCCACTTT. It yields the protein CASSPRDRGRNSPLHF.

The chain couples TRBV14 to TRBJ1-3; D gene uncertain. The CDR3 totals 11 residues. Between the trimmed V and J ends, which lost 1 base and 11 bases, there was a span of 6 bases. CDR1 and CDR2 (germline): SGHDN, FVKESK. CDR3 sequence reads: CASSQGRPIYF. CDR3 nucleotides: TGTGCCAGCAGCCAAGGGCGGCCCATATATTTT.